This T cell receptor (beta chain) came from a study of shared clonotypes between healthy human individuals. As regards this clone: Its antigen is still unknown.

The table came from immunoSEQ multiplex PCR; TCRdb's copy has only in-frame clones and leaves some out. The sample yields more than 1,200,000 clones, 98% seen once. Per the germline V gene, CDR1 is GTSNPN and CDR2 is SVGIG (reference sequence). The CDR3 consists of 13 residues. V lost 4 bases to trimming and J lost 5 bases, with 14 bases between them. Whole-study findings and limits: For naive CD4 cells, approximately 4.7% of clonotypes were shared across a handful of donors.

The sample was naive CD4+ T cells sorted from blood. Sample subset: CD45RA+ positively selected. The chain employs TRBV30 and TRBJ1-1, with TRBD1 as a possible D gene (5 bases). The receptor's source is a young man in good health. The CDR3 DNA is TGTGCCTGGACGGGACTGCAGCGGACTGAAGCTTTCTTT. Protein: CAWTGLQRTEAFF.